This TCR beta chain originates from a study of control samples from healthy donors and cancer patients (dated by TCRdb to 2020 to 2021). The library relied on the immunoSEQ multiplex PCR assay. What TCRdb holds here is the immuneACCESS table cut down to in-frame rearrangements. Part of the clones is not present; checked against another copy, under half of the missing clones reflect an unresolved V gene, and the others are unexplained. The sample records fewer than 200,000 clones, 90% to 95% of which are singletons. Over 4% of the sample lies in the top ten. In the case of this clone: Its recognized antigen is unknown. There are no base qualities to consult, and no much larger clone falls within one base.

Spanning cysteine to phenylalanine, the CDR3 consists of 14 amino acids. Only the CDR3 portion is preserved as DNA: 42 bases, with reading frame beginning at the first base. The germline V gene gives CDR1 as SGHRS and CDR2 as YFSETQ. V and J lose 4 bases and 4 bases, and a span of 12 bases separates them. The material sequenced was blood. This chain is built from TRBV5-1 and TRBJ2-1; a weak D assignment points to TRBD2 (7 bases agree). This receptor was obtained from a woman in her fifties or sixties in good health. Here the CDR3 is given as CASSPGGVYNEQFF. The base sequence is TGCGCCAGCAGCCCGGGGGGCGTTTACAATGAGCAGTTCTTC. The variable domain in full, with residues beyond the CDR3 obtained from the reference TRBV5-1 and TRBJ2-1 genes, is KAGVTQTPRYLIKTRGQQVTLSCSPISGHRSVSWYQQTPGQGLQFLFEYFSETQRNKGNFPGRFSGRQFSNSRSEMNVSTLELGDSALYLCASSPGGVYNEQFFGPGTRLTVL.